This is a list of T cell receptor beta chains from one sample in a study of T cell responses to AZD1222 COVID-19 vaccine. Libraries were prepared by immunoSEQ multiplex PCR; TCRdb keeps only in-frame clonotypes and omits some of them. The sample lists 180,000 or so clones; about 93% were seen once. This material consisted of peripheral blood, taken 28 days after the second dose of the MenACWY control vaccine. Source of these receptors: an adult who received the MenACWY meningococcal vaccine as a control. Each CDR3 is given with its conserved first and last residue. Fields, in order: V gene, D gene, J gene, CDR3 length, clone size, CDR3 protein, CDR3 DNA. A D gene is named only where the DNA matches it firmly. Clone sizes are given selectively: once, few, many, or a class where the clone is expanded.

TRBV9	-	TRBJ2-3	13	-	CASSGHVGDTQYF	TGTGCCAGCAGCGGACATGTTGGTGATACGCAGTATTTT
TRBV5-1	TRBD1	TRBJ2-1	14	-	CASSQGQGVNEQFF	TGCGCCAGCAGCCAGGGACAGGGTGTCAATGAGCAGTTCTTC
TRBV10-3	-	TRBJ1-1	16	-	CAISPRVGGADTEAFF	TGTGCCATCAGCCCGAGGGTCGGGGGCGCGGACACTGAAGCTTTCTTT
TRBV4-3	-	TRBJ2-5	14	-	CASSQEVGVETQYF	TGCGCCAGCAGCCAAGAGGTAGGGGTAGAGACCCAGTACTTC
TRBV5-1	-	TRBJ1-1	16	-	CASSLIGRSMNTEAFF	TGCGCCAGCAGCTTGATTGGCCGGTCCATGAACACTGAAGCTTTCTTT
TRBV27	-	TRBJ2-7	13	-	CASSGRPSYEQYF	TGTGCCAGCAGCGGCCGACCCTCCTACGAGCAGTACTTC
TRBV7-9	-	TRBJ1-6	15	-	CASSLDSPKNSPLHF	TGTGCCAGCAGCCTAGACAGCCCTAAGAATTCACCCCTCCACTTT
TRBV6-5	TRBD1	TRBJ1-1	15	few	CASSSGGARNTEAFF	TGTGCCAGCAGCTCAGGGGGCGCGAGGAACACTGAAGCTTTCTTT
TRBV6-5	TRBD1	TRBJ1-4	15	-	CASTFSGTGSGKLFF	TGTGCCAGCACTTTCTCCGGGACAGGGAGCGGAAAACTGTTTTTT
TRBV9	-	TRBJ1-4	15	-	CASSVGWGPNEKLFF	TGTGCCAGCAGCGTAGGCTGGGGACCTAATGAAAAACTGTTTTTT
TRBV6-2/TRBV6-3	TRBD2	TRBJ2-3	16	-	CASSSNSGGAGDTQYF	TGTGCCAGCAGTTCCAATAGCGGGGGGGCCGGGGATACGCAGTATTTT
TRBV6-5	-	TRBJ1-4	13	-	CASRKGLNEKLFF	TGTGCCAGCCGGAAGGGTTTAAATGAAAAACTGTTTTTT
TRBV10-2	-	TRBJ1-1	14	-	CASSGGQSFTEAFF	TGCGCCAGCAGTGGGGGGCAGTCTTTCACTGAAGCTTTCTTT
TRBV21-1	-	TRBJ1-3	13	-	CASEWGSGNTIYF	-
TRBV27	TRBD1	TRBJ1-1	15	once	CASTSLGQGAGEAFF	TGTGCCAGCACGTCCCTGGGACAGGGGGCCGGTGAAGCTTTCTTT
TRBV5-1	-	TRBJ1-5	15	-	CASSMGVGASQPQHF	TGCGCCAGCAGCATGGGTGTGGGGGCCAGTCAGCCCCAGCATTTT
TRBV10-3	-	TRBJ2-7	12	-	CAISGVEYEQYF	TGTGCCATCAGTGGCGTGGAATACGAGCAGTACTTC
TRBV4-2	-	TRBJ1-4	14	-	CASSHSHGREKLFF	TGTGCCAGCAGCCACTCCCATGGAAGGGAAAAACTGTTTTTT
TRBV12-3/TRBV12-4	-	TRBJ2-7	13	-	CASSLDSSYEQYF	TGTGCCAGCAGTTTGGACAGCTCCTACGAGCAGTACTTC
TRBV3-1/TRBV3-2	-	TRBJ1-1	15	-	CASTAAGRGNTEAFF	TGTGCCAGCACGGCGGCAGGCCGGGGGAACACTGAAGCTTTCTTT
TRBV5-5	-	TRBJ1-3	17	-	CASSLVLVRGSGNTIYF	TGTGCCAGCAGCTTGGTCTTGGTCAGGGGCTCTGGAAACACCATATATTTT
TRBV7-8	-	TRBJ1-2	17	-	CASSLRPGTAKNYGYTF	TGTGCCAGCAGCTTAAGGCCCGGGACGGCCAAAAACTATGGCTACACCTTC
TRBV3-1/TRBV3-2	-	TRBJ1-1	14	once	CASSQSGVRTEAFF	TGTGCCAGCAGCCAGTCGGGGGTTCGGACTGAAGCTTTCTTT
TRBV27	-	TRBJ1-5	16	-	CASSLLAGGGSQPQHF	TGTGCCAGCAGTTTATTAGCCGGGGGTGGGAGTCAGCCCCAGCATTTT
TRBV4-1	TRBD1	TRBJ2-7	15	-	CASSQGDRGSYEQYF	TGCGCCAGCAGCCAAGGAGACAGGGGCTCCTACGAGCAGTACTTC
TRBV6-6	TRBD1	TRBJ1-2	15	-	CASSYSPGGNYGYTF	TGTGCCAGCAGTTACTCGCCAGGGGGTAACTATGGCTACACCTTC
TRBV30	-	TRBJ1-6	14	-	CAWSLGQRGSPLHF	TGTGCCTGGAGTCTTGGACAACGGGGTTCACCCCTCCACTTT
TRBV5-1	TRBD2	TRBJ2-7	16	-	CASSLDTSGGAAEQYF	TGCGCCAGCAGCTTGGATACTAGCGGGGGGGCCGCCGAGCAGTACTTC
TRBV6-5	-	TRBJ1-4	14	-	CASRGGTTNEKLFF	TGTGCCAGCAGGGGGGGGACAACTAATGAAAAACTGTTTTTT
TRBV28	TRBD1	TRBJ1-1	12	-	CASRLGTDEAFF	TGTGCCAGCAGGCTCGGGACAGACGAAGCTTTCTTT
TRBV7-8	TRBD1	TRBJ1-2	13	-	CASSSTGGYGYTF	TGTGCCAGCAGCTCTACAGGGGGATATGGCTACACCTTC
TRBV11-2	-	TRBJ1-2	16	-	CASSLIERERVRGYTF	TGTGCCAGCAGCTTAATAGAACGAGAGCGGGTGCGTGGCTACACCTTC
TRBV6-5	TRBD1	TRBJ1-2	14	-	CASRATGGASGYTF	TGTGCCAGCAGAGCGACAGGGGGCGCTTCTGGCTACACCTTC
TRBV5-1	-	TRBJ2-3	13	-	CASRQGSTDTQYF	TGCGCCAGCAGACAGGGAAGCACAGATACGCAGTATTTT
TRBV6-5	TRBD1	TRBJ1-1	12	once	CASGRQGTEAFF	TGTGCCAGCGGTCGACAGGGAACTGAAGCTTTCTTT
TRBV12-5	-	TRBJ2-7	12	-	CASGSNTAEQYF	TGTGCTAGTGGTTCCAACACCGCGGAGCAGTACTTC
TRBV3-1/TRBV3-2	-	TRBJ1-3	15	-	CASSQDRGSGNTIYF	TGTGCCAGCAGCCAAGATCGGGGTTCGGGAAACACCATATATTTT
TRBV30	-	TRBJ1-6	16	once	CAGKDGSSSYNSPLHF	TGTGCCGGAAAAGACGGGTCAAGCTCCTATAATTCACCCCTCCACTTT
TRBV7-9	-	TRBJ1-4	16	-	CASSSLGKAPNEKLFF	TGTGCCAGCAGCTCCCTCGGGAAGGCCCCTAATGAAAAACTGTTTTTT
TRBV18	TRBD1	TRBJ2-7	15	-	CASRRGDRGSYEQYF	TGTGCCAGCCGACGGGGGGACAGGGGCTCCTACGAGCAGTACTTC
TRBV3-1/TRBV3-2	TRBD2	TRBJ2-1	16	-	CASSQGTSGDYNEQFF	TGTGCCAGCAGCCAGGGAACTAGCGGGGATTACAATGAGCAGTTCTTC
TRBV4-3	TRBD1	TRBJ1-2	15	-	CASSVTGGDGDGYTF	TGCGCCAGCAGCGTAACAGGGGGCGATGGAGATGGCTACACCTTC
TRBV7-2	TRBD1	TRBJ1-2	16	-	CASSPEGGGRAYGYTF	TGTGCCAGCAGCCCGGAAGGGGGCGGACGCGCCTATGGCTACACCTTC
TRBV21-1	-	TRBJ2-2	14	-	CASIPRGDTGELFF	TGTGCCAGCATCCCTCGGGGGGACACCGGGGAGCTGTTTTTT
TRBV6-2/TRBV6-3	TRBD2	TRBJ2-1	17	-	CASRPALAGGQGNEQFF	TGTGCCAGCAGGCCTGCTTTAGCGGGGGGGCAGGGAAATGAGCAGTTCTTC
TRBV6-1	-	TRBJ1-5	11	-	CASSEPGPQHF	TGTGCCAGCAGTGAACCGGGGCCCCAGCATTTT
TRBV7-8	-	TRBJ1-1	17	once	CASSLGGGRRQNTEAFF	TGTGCCAGCAGCTTAGGGGGGGGGCGGAGGCAGAACACTGAAGCTTTCTTT
TRBV7-2	-	TRBJ1-2	15	-	CASSSGSYSNYGYTF	TGTGCCAGCAGCTCGGGCAGTTACTCTAACTATGGCTACACCTTC
TRBV25-1	-	TRBJ1-3	13	-	CASRESSGNTIYF	TGTGCCAGCAGAGAGAGCTCTGGAAACACCATATATTTT
TRBV12-3/TRBV12-4	-	TRBJ2-5	13	-	CASSFRAQETQYF	TGTGCCAGCAGTTTCAGGGCTCAAGAGACCCAGTACTTC
TRBV3-1/TRBV3-2	-	TRBJ2-1	14	-	CASSQVGGMNEQFF	TGTGCCAGCAGCCAAGTCGGAGGGATGAATGAGCAGTTCTTC
TRBV5-4	TRBD1	TRBJ1-2	14	-	CASSLGTGVTGYTF	TGTGCCAGCAGCTTGGGGACAGGGGTAACTGGCTACACCTTC
TRBV27	-	TRBJ2-1	16	-	CASRENFAVSYNEQFF	TGTGCCAGCAGAGAAAATTTCGCGGTATCATACAATGAGCAGTTCTTC
TRBV19	TRBD1	TRBJ1-1	16	-	CASSRGTGGRNTEAFF	TGTGCCAGTAGTCGGGGGACAGGGGGCAGGAACACTGAAGCTTTCTTT